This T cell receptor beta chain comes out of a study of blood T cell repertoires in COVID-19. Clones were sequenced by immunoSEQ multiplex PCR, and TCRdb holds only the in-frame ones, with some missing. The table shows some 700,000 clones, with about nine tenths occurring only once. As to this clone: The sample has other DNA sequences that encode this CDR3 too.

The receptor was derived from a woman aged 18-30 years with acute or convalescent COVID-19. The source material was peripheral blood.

The CDR3 loop is CASSLTVNTEAFF. The CDR3 coding sequence is TGTGCCAGCAGTTTGACAGTGAACACTGAAGCTTTCTTT. V is TRBV27 and J is TRBJ1-1; maybe TRBD1 (5 bases). The CDR3 spans 13 residues. The V gene's germline CDR1 is MNHEY and CDR2 SMNVEV (reference sequence). V lost 3 bases and J 0 bases, leaving 5 bases between the germline ends.